The present entry profiles one T cell receptor beta chain with its context. Its target is not known. CDR3 and TCR beta VDJ profiling relied on genomic DNA as the template. A single record per CDR3 protein comes from TCRdb applying MiXCR to the reads. This sample yields roughly 80,000 distinct CDR3 sequences, of which about half are seen a single time; roughly 70% belongs to the top ten. The source of the sample is a study of CD8+CD57+ T cells in acquired aplastic anemia. Findings and limits, study-wide: Overlapping CD8+ CDR3 repertoires of patients and controls contained twenty-nine shared sequences.

This TCR came from a human donor in good health, serving as a control. Specimen: sorted CD4+, CD8+, or CD8+CD57+ T cells (not recorded which) from PBMCs.

The CDR3 spells CASSIDPAMPYEQYF. The DNA for the CDR3 is TGTGCCAGTAGTATAGACCCAGCGATGCCCTACGAGCAGTACTTC. The rearrangement uses TRBV19 and TRBJ2-7; D not resolved. With 0 bases removed from V and 2 bases from J, the gap between germline ends came to 11 bases. This CDR3 spans 15 amino acids. Germline assignment: CDR1 LNHDA and CDR2 SQIVND (reference sequence).